The T cell receptor beta chain described here comes from a study of Tregs in tolerant kidney transplant recipients. Study-wide results and caveats: The small number of patients limits these findings pending further validation. Activated donor B cell expansion appeared to reveal the most relevant donor-specific TCRbeta repertoire. This study did not directly address biological reproducibility.

This CDR3 is 13 amino acids long. The V gene end was trimmed by 5 bases and the J gene end by 14 bases; junction bases not matched to a gene: 9. Germline V gene lookup returns CDR1 MNHEY and CDR2 SVGAGI. Only in-frame clones appear in the TCRdb table, and some are missing; sequencing was by immunoSEQ multiplex PCR. The sample includes roughly 250,000 clones, 65% to 85% seen only once; the top ten take under 0.65%. CD4+CD25+CD127- Tregs, CD4+CD25- non-Tregs, CD4 and CD8 cells were sorted. This clone was seen once. Its target is not known. This sequence was found in a human donor in good health. The sequenced sample consisted of CD4+ T cells from blood. This chain joins TRBV6-5 and TRBJ1-6, with 7 nucleotides matching TRBD1. The CDR3 spells CASSDRDILSLHF. Written as DNA, the CDR3 is TGTGCCAGCAGTGACAGGGATATTCTATCCCTCCACTTT.